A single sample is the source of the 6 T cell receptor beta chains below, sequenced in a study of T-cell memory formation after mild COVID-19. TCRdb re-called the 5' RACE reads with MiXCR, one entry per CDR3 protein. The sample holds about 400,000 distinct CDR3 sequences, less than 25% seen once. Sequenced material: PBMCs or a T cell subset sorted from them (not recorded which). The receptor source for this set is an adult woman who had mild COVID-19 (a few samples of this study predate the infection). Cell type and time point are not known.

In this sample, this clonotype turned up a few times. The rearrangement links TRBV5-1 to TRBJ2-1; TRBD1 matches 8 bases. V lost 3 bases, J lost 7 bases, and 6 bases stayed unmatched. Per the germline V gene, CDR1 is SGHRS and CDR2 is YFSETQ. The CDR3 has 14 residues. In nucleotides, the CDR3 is TGCGCCAGCAGCTCCGGGGACAGGACAAATGAGCAGTTCTTC. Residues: CASSSGDRTNEQFF.

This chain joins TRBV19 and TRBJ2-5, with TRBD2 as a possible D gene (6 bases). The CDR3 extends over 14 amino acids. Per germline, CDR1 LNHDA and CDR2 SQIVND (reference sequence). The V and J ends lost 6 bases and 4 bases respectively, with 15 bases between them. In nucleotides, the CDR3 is TGTGCCAGTAGCGCTTACCCGCGGGGAGAGACCCAGTACTTC. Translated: CASSAYPRGETQYF.

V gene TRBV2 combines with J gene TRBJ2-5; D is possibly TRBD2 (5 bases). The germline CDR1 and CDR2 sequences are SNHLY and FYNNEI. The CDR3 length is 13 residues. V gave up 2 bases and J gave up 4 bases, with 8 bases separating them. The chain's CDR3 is CASSERGGETQYF. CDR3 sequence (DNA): TGTGCCAGCAGTGAACGGGGTGGAGAGACCCAGTACTTC. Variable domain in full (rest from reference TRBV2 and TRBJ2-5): EPEVTQTPSHQVTQMGQEVILRCVPISNHLYFYWYRQILGQKVEFLVSFYNNEISEKSEIFDDQFSVERPDGSNFTLKIRSTKLEDSAMYFCASSERGGETQYFGPGTRLLVL.

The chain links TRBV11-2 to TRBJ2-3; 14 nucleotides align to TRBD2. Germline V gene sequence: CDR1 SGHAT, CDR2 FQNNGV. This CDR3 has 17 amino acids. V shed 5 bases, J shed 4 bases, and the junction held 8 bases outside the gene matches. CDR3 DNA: TGTGCCAGCAGCCCCCGGACTAGCGGGGGGCGCGCAGATACGCAGTATTTT. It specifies CASSPRTSGGRADTQYF.

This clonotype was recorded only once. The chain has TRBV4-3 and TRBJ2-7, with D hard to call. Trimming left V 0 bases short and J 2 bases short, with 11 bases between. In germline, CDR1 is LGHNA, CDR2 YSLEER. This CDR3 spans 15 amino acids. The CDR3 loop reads CASSQDTREPYEQYF. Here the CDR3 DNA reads TGCGCCAGCAGCCAAGATACCCGCGAACCCTACGAGCAGTACTTC.

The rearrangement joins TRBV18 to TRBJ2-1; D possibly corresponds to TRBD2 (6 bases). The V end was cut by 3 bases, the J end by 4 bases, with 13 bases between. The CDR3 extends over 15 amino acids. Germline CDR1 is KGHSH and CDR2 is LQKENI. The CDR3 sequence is CASSPVGGVYNEQFF. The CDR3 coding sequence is TGTGCCAGCTCACCGGTTGGCGGGGTTTACAATGAGCAGTTCTTC.